Listed below are T cell receptor beta chains from one sample, sequenced in a study of regulatory T cells in long-lasting Graves disease. TCRdb passed the multiplex PCR reads through MiXCR, listing each CDR3 protein once. Seen here are about 620,000 distinct CDR3 sequences, approximately 15% observed once, and the top ten hold approximately 20%. These data also featured in a second study, about T cells in Graves' hyperthyroidism and ophthalmopathy.

This specimen was peripheral blood mononuclear cells (PBMCs), taken at new diagnosis, from a patient treated with antithyroid drugs. The receptors stem from a woman in her twenties or thirties with Graves disease. Both conserved end residues are part of each CDR3. A D gene is named only where the DNA matches it firmly. Size is omitted from some rows. Given values are once, few, many or a class for expanded clones.

size	V	J	D	DNA	CDR3
NA	TRBV20-1	TRBJ2-1	TRBD2	TGCAGTGCTAGAGACGGACTAGCGGGAGGCAATGAGCAGTTCTTC	CSARDGLAGGNEQFF
NA	TRBV2	TRBJ1-1	TRBD1	TGTGCCAGCAGCCTCAGGGGGACAGGGGTTGTTAACACTGAAGCTTTCTTT	CASSLRGTGVVNTEAFF
many	TRBV7-2	TRBJ1-1	NA	TGTGCCAGCAGCTTAGCAGGCGTGGTCACTGAAGCTTTCTTT	CASSLAGVVTEAFF
few	TRBV6-1	TRBJ1-5	NA	TGTGCCAGCAGTGAATCCCTAGGCCATAATCAGCCCCAGCATTTT	CASSESLGHNQPQHF
many	TRBV28	TRBJ1-2	NA	TGTGCCAGCAGTCCCGCGACGCCCCCGGGGGGCTACACCTTC	CASSPATPPGGYTF
few	TRBV28	TRBJ2-4	TRBD2	TGTGCCAGCAGTTTAGGAGCTAGAGCGGGAGTTCTCAAAAACATTCAGTACTTC	CASSLGARAGVLKNIQYF
NA	TRBV7-8	TRBJ1-1	NA	TGTGCCAGCAGCCTAACGAGGGGTTACGAAGCTTTCTTT	CASSLTRGYEAFF
NA	TRBV13	TRBJ2-1	TRBD2	TGTGCCAGCAGCTTAAGGGGGCTAGCGGGAGGCCACCCTGACAATGAGCAGTTTTTC	CASSLRGLAGGHPDNEQFF
NA	TRBV11-2	TRBJ1-4	NA	TGTGCCAGCAGCGGGACTGTTAACAATGAAAAACTGTTTTTT	CASSGTVNNEKLFF
few	TRBV19	TRBJ2-3	TRBD2	TGTGCCAGTACCGCGGGACTAGCGGGAAAGGAGGATACGCAGTATTTT	CASTAGLAGKEDTQYF
many	TRBV11-2	TRBJ2-7	NA	TGTGCCAGCAGCAGACAGTACTACGAGCAGTACTTC	CASSRQYYEQYF
many	TRBV2	TRBJ1-4	NA	TGTGCCAGCAGCCGGACGCCCGAAAAACTGTTTTTT	CASSRTPEKLFF
many	TRBV7-3	TRBJ2-1	TRBD2	TGTGCCAGCAGCTTGAATGCGGGAGGGGGATACAATGAGCAGTTCTTC	CASSLNAGGGYNEQFF
few	TRBV27	TRBJ1-5	TRBD1	TGTGCCAGCAGTTCCGGACAGGGAATGCAGCCCCAGCATTTT	CASSSGQGMQPQHF
NA	TRBV19	TRBJ2-7	TRBD2	TGTGCCAGTAGTAGAGGACTAGCGGGAGTTGACGAGCAGTACTTC	CASSRGLAGVDEQYF
many	TRBV28	TRBJ2-1	NA	TGTGCCAGCAGGCCCGGTACTAATGAGCAGTTCTTC	CASRPGTNEQFF
many	TRBV19	TRBJ1-1	NA	TGTGCCAGTCGGGCCGGGGTGGCAACTAACACTGAAGCTTTCTTT	CASRAGVATNTEAFF
few	TRBV20-1	TRBJ1-5	TRBD1	TGCAGTGCTCAGACAGGGGACTTGCAGCCCCAGCATTTT	CSAQTGDLQPQHF
NA	TRBV5-6	TRBJ2-7	NA	TGTGCCAGCAGCTCTCTCTACGGGACACTTGACTCCTACGAGCAGTACTTC	CASSSLYGTLDSYEQYF
NA	TRBV18	TRBJ2-7	NA	TGTGCCAGCGCACGCACAGGTAGCTCCTACGAGCAGTACTTC	CASARTGSSYEQYF
many	TRBV2	TRBJ1-5	NA	TGTGCCAGCAGAAGCCAGGGGTTGAGCAATCAGCCCCAGCATTTT	CASRSQGLSNQPQHF
few	TRBV19	TRBJ2-2	TRBD1	TGTGCCCGTATCGGACAGGGTGGTCCCGGGGAGCTGTTTTTT	CARIGQGGPGELFF
many	TRBV28	TRBJ1-1	NA	TGTGCCAGCACCATAAACACTGAAGCTTTCTTT	CASTINTEAFF
few	TRBV7-2	TRBJ1-2	NA	TGTGCCAGCAGCCTAGGGGTGGGAACCTATGGCTACACCTTC	CASSLGVGTYGYTF
NA	TRBV4-1	TRBJ2-3	NA	TGCGCCAGCAGCCAAGATGCTGGGACCTCTTTAGATACGCAGTATTTT	CASSQDAGTSLDTQYF
NA	TRBV28	TRBJ2-3	TRBD2	TGTGCCAGCAGTTCATTGTTAAAGCGGGAAGCAGATACGCAGTATTTT	CASSSLLKREADTQYF
NA	TRBV27	TRBJ2-7	NA	TGTGCCAGCAGTTTGGTGGCCGACTCCTACGAGCAGTACTTC	CASSLVADSYEQYF
many	TRBV7-9	TRBJ2-4	TRBD2	TGTGCCAGCAGCTTAAGCGGGAGCTTAGCCAAAAACATTCAGTACTTC	CASSLSGSLAKNIQYF
NA	TRBV27	TRBJ1-4	NA	TGTGCCAGCAGTTATCAGACAACAACTAATGAAAAACTGTTTTTT	CASSYQTTTNEKLFF
NA	TRBV6-1	TRBJ1-1	NA	TGTGCCAGCAGGACCCCTAAGGGCACTGAAGCTTTCTTT	CASRTPKGTEAFF
few	TRBV9	TRBJ2-7	NA	TGTGCCAGCAGCCCGCTCGGGGACATTGACGAGCAGTACTTC	CASSPLGDIDEQYF
NA	TRBV2	TRBJ1-4	NA	TGTGCCAACGGGCGGCTTAATGGAAAACTGTTTTTT	CANGRLNGKLFF
many	TRBV24-1	TRBJ1-2	TRBD1	TGTGCCACCAGTGATCGGGCAGGGGGCCATGGCTACACCTTC	CATSDRAGGHGYTF
many	TRBV20-1	TRBJ1-5	NA	TGCAGTGCTAGAGGAGGAGATAGCAATCAGCCCCAGCATTTT	CSARGGDSNQPQHF
few	TRBV27	TRBJ2-7	NA	TGTGCCAGCAGTTTGACCGGGAGTTGGTACGAGCAGTACTTC	CASSLTGSWYEQYF
few	TRBV27	TRBJ1-2	NA	TGTGCCAGCAGTTCCCTCGGGGACCCAAGGAGCTATGGCTACACCTTC	CASSSLGDPRSYGYTF
few	TRBV6-1	TRBJ2-1	NA	TGTGCCAGCAGTGAAGATTTCGCGGGTTTTGCCCCGATCTTC	CASSEDFAGFAPIF
many	TRBV24-1	TRBJ1-5	TRBD1	TGTGCCACCAGCGGCTCCGGGACAGGCTATAGCAATCAGCCCCAGCATTTT	CATSGSGTGYSNQPQHF
many	TRBV2	TRBJ2-2	NA	TGTGCCAGCAATCGGAGAAGCACCGGGGAGCTGTTTTTT	CASNRRSTGELFF
NA	TRBV29-1	TRBJ1-2	NA	TGCAGCGCAGAAGAAAACTATGGCTACACCTTC	CSAEENYGYTF
many	TRBV11-3	TRBJ2-1	NA	TGTGCCAGCAGCTCCGGCAGGAGCTCACCGATCCGAAGTGGTGAGCAGTTCTTC	CASSSGRSSPIRSGEQFF
many	TRBV27	TRBJ2-7	NA	TGTGCCAGCAGTCCAGCATACGATCCATCGTACGAGCAGTACTTC	CASSPAYDPSYEQYF
few	TRBV9	TRBJ1-6	NA	TGTGCCAGCAGCGTACTCCGGGAGGCGAATTCACCCCTCCACTTT	CASSVLREANSPLHF
NA	TRBV13	TRBJ2-7	TRBD1	TGTGCCAGCAGCGATCGGGACAGCAGCTCCTACGAGCAGTACTTC	CASSDRDSSSYEQYF
NA	TRBV6-1	TRBJ1-2	TRBD1	TGTGCCAGCAGTGAATTACAGGGGAGGCAGAACTATGGCTACGCCTTC	CASSELQGRQNYGYAF
many	TRBV2	TRBJ1-2	TRBD1	TGTGCCAGCAGTCCATCGAACGACAGGGTGGCTGGCTACACCTTC	CASSPSNDRVAGYTF
many	TRBV7-9	TRBJ2-7	NA	TGTGCCAGCAGCTGGGGGACGGGGACCTACGAGCAGTACTTC	CASSWGTGTYEQYF
few	TRBV9	TRBJ1-2	NA	TGTGCCAGCAACCCGGGGGTTAACTATGGCTACACCTTC	CASNPGVNYGYTF
NA	TRBV7-9	TRBJ2-7	NA	TGTGCCAGCAGCGGGACGGGTCGGGACCCCTACGAGCAGTACTTC	CASSGTGRDPYEQYF
many	TRBV20-1	TRBJ2-7	NA	TGCAGTGCTAGAGGGGGAATCGCTAGCTACTACGAGCAGTACTTC	CSARGGIASYYEQYF
few	TRBV27	TRBJ2-5	NA	TGTGCCAGCAGTTTAATTTGGGGATCCCAAGAGACCCAGTACTTC	CASSLIWGSQETQYF
NA	TRBV13	TRBJ2-1	TRBD2	TGTGCCAGCAGCACATGGACTAGCGGGGGGGTTGAGCAGTTCTTC	CASSTWTSGGVEQFF
many	TRBV28	TRBJ2-1	NA	TGTGCCAGCAGTTCCCCAGGGATTGTGAACAATGAGCAGTTCTTC	CASSSPGIVNNEQFF
few	TRBV15	TRBJ2-7	TRBD1	TGTGCCACCAGCAGGCCGGGACAGGGCTCCTACGAGCAGTACTTC	CATSRPGQGSYEQYF
many	TRBV28	TRBJ1-5	NA	TGTGCCAGTACCCTCCTCAATCAGCCCCAGCATTTT	CASTLLNQPQHF
NA	TRBV6-1	TRBJ1-1	TRBD1	TGTGCCAGCAGCCGGGGCCAGGGGGCTAGTGGCACTGAAGCTTTCTTT	CASSRGQGASGTEAFF
few	TRBV7-3	TRBJ1-4	NA	TGTGCCAGCAGCGAGGGGGGTGGGGAAAAACTGTTTTTT	CASSEGGGEKLFF